Presented here are 12 T cell receptor beta chains from one specimen sequenced in a study of shared clonotypes between healthy human individuals. Sequencing used immunoSEQ multiplex PCR; TCRdb keeps in-frame clones, though not all of them. There are some 580,000 clones in the sample; around 97% occur only once, and 0.045% to 0.07% lies in the top ten. The material sequenced was naive CD4+ T cells sorted from blood. Stated subset: CD45RA+ positively selected. These receptors originate from a young woman in good health.

This sequence joins TRBV5-1 and TRBJ1-1, with 7 bases identical to TRBD1. The germline CDR1 and CDR2 sequences are SGHRS and YFSETQ. The ends lost 3 bases at V and 0 bases at J; junction bases unmatched: 17. CDR3 length: 19 amino acids. Here the CDR3 DNA reads TGCGCCAGCAGCTCCCAACGCCGACAGGGCCAAACTATGAACACTGAAGCTTTCTTT. Protein: CASSSQRRQGQTMNTEAFF.

The chain joins TRBV6-5 to TRBJ2-2; D may be TRBD2 (6 bases). Trimming removed 7 bases from V and 6 bases from J, with 12 bases in between. CDR1 and CDR2 from the germline V gene are MNHEY and SVGAGI. This CDR3 is 13 amino acids long. CDR3 sequence: CASKGGISGELFF. DNA for the CDR3: TGTGCCAGCAAAGGAGGGATCTCCGGGGAGCTGTTTTTT.

The V call is TRBV11-2, the J call TRBJ1-1, with 8 bases that match TRBD1. The germline gives CDR1 SGHAT, CDR2 FQNNGV. This CDR3 region has 14 residues. The junction had 4 bases not matched to a gene; V was cut back by 3 bases and J by 4 bases. Here the CDR3 DNA reads TGTGCCAGCAGCTTTACAGGGGGTGGCACTGAAGCTTTCTTT. It yields the protein CASSFTGGGTEAFF.

The CDR3 DNA reads TGTGCCAGCAGTGGGACAGGGAAGAGCACAGATACGCAGTATTTT. Translating it yields CASSGTGKSTDTQYF. The chain employs TRBV6-1 and TRBJ2-3, with TRBD1 matching over 8 bases. The CDR3 has 15 residues. Trimming at V came to 4 bases and at J to 0 bases, leaving 3 bases not matched to a gene. Germline V gene data show CDR1 as MNHNS and CDR2 as SASEGT.

The CDR3 is CASSFSATSTDTQYF. CDR3 sequence (DNA): TGTGCCAGCAGCTTTAGCGCCACTAGCACAGATACGCAGTATTTT. The V gene is TRBV5-5, the J gene TRBJ2-3; the D gene is possibly TRBD2 (5 bases). From germline, CDR1 is SGHKS and CDR2 YYEKEE (reference sequence). Trimming took off 2 bases at V and 0 bases at J, with 10 bases between the two ends. The CDR3 is 15 amino acids.

The gene calls are TRBV27 and TRBJ2-7, with a weak D call TRBD1 (6 bases). The CDR3 has 14 amino acids. The germline V gene encodes CDR1 MNHEY and CDR2 SMNVEV (reference sequence). V was shortened by 4 bases and J by 3 bases, with 13 bases between the two germline ends. The CDR3 reads CASSSPGHDYEQYF. The DNA for the CDR3 is TGTGCCAGCAGTTCCCCGGGACACGACTACGAGCAGTACTTC.

V and J are TRBV11-3 and TRBJ2-1, with 10 bases that match TRBD2. The CDR3 sequence is 17 residues long. Germline-derived CDR1 and CDR2 are SGHNT and YENEEA. Germline trimming cut 0 bases from V and 8 bases from J; bases unmatched to any gene: 10. Here the CDR3 DNA reads TGTGCCAGCAGCTTAGATAGAGGGGCTAGCGGGAGACATGAGCAGTTCTTC. Translated, it gives CASSLDRGASGRHEQFF.

This clone is a singleton in its sample. The V call is TRBV28, the J call TRBJ2-1; D is tentatively TRBD1 or TRBD2 (6 bases each). CDR3 length: 16 amino acids. CDR1 MDHEN and CDR2 SYDVKM come from the germline V gene. V lost 3 bases, J lost 3 bases, and 15 bases lay in between. This CDR3 reads CASSFWTRGVYNEQFF. The CDR3 nucleotides are TGTGCCAGCAGTTTTTGGACGAGGGGGGTCTACAATGAGCAGTTCTTC.

This chain links TRBV27 with TRBJ1-5; D gene unclear. The length of the CDR3 is 11 residues. The germline CDR1 and CDR2 sequences are MNHEY and SMNVEV (reference sequence). V was cut by 10 bases and J by 10 bases, with 14 bases left in between. The DNA for the CDR3 is TGTGCCACCCCTTTAATCAGCCCCCAGCATTTT. Translating it yields CATPLISPQHF.

The chain joins TRBV11-2 to TRBJ2-5; D is ambiguous. Trimming removed 4 bases at V and 3 bases at J, with 9 bases between. Germline loops: CDR1 SGHAT, CDR2 FQNNGV. The CDR3 is 13 residues long. The CDR3 DNA is TGTGCCAGCAGCTCTCGGGTGAAAGAGACCCAGTACTTC. Its translation is CASSSRVKETQYF.

CDR3 sequence: CASSRPTGGVFNEQFF. The CDR3 nucleotides are TGTGCCAGCAGTAGACCGACAGGGGGAGTCTTCAATGAGCAGTTCTTC. The chain is built from TRBV5-5 and TRBJ2-1; 9 bases agree with TRBD1. Germline CDR1 SGHKS, CDR2 YYEKEE (reference sequence). The length of the CDR3 is 16 residues. V was pared by 5 bases and J by 6 bases, with 12 bases of the junction left unmatched.

The chain has TRBV6-1 and TRBJ2-3; D is ambiguous. The CDR3 totals 13 residues. Trimming pared 10 bases from V and 0 bases from J, leaving 11 bases between. Germline CDR1 and CDR2: MNHNS and SASEGT. The CDR3 loop reads CATPNDSTDTQYF. The DNA for the CDR3 is TGTGCCACCCCTAATGACAGCACAGATACGCAGTATTTT.